Given below is one TCR beta chain in context. This record belongs to a study of shared clonotypes between healthy human individuals. Profiling relied on immunoSEQ multiplex PCR, and the TCRdb table lists in-frame clones only, not all of them. The sample includes 950,000 to 1,300,000 clones, about 77% of them seen just once. Sequenced sample: memory CD4+ T cells sorted from blood. Subset specified: CD45RA-negative fraction. This TCR came from a man between 18 and 29 years old in good health.

CDR3 bases: TGTGCCGCTAAGTCGGGACAAAACATGAACACTGAAGCTTTCTTT. It is translated as CAAKSGQNMNTEAFF. This sequence joins TRBV19 and TRBJ1-1; the D gene is possibly TRBD1 (6 bases). The CDR3 runs to 15 residues. Trimming took off 11 bases at V and 0 bases at J, with 19 bases between the two ends. CDR1 and CDR2 (germline): LNHDA, SQIVND (reference sequence).